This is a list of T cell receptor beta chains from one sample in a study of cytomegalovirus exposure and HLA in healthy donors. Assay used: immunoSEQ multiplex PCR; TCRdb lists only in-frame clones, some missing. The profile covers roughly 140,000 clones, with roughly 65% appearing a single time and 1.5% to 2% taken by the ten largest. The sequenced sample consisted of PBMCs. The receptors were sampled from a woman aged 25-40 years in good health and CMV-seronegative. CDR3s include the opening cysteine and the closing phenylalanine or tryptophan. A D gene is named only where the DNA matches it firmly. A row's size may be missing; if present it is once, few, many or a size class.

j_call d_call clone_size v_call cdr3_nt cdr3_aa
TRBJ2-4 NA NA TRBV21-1 TGTGCCAGCAGCCGAACGGGACTAGCAATGGGACCTAAAAACATTCAGTACTTC CASSRTGLAMGPKNIQYF
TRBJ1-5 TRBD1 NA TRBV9 TGTGCCAGCAGTAAGGACAGGGAAACAACTCAGCCCCAGCATTTT CASSKDRETTQPQHF
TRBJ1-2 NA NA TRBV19 TGTGCCAGTAGCCCAGGCGTCCTTAACTATGGCTACACCTTC CASSPGVLNYGYTF
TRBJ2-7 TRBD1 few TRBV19 TGTGCCAGTAGTAAAAAGGGACAGGGGGTTCCGTACGAGCAGTACTTC CASSKKGQGVPYEQYF
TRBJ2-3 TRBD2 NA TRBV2 TGTGCCGGAACCGGGACTAGCGGAACGACAGATACGCAGTATTTT CAGTGTSGTTDTQYF
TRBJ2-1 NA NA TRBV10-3 TGTGCCATCAGGTCGACCTCCAGACTTGGTGAGCAGTTCTTC CAIRSTSRLGEQFF
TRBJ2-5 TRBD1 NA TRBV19 TGTGCCAGTACCACGACAGGGGGAGTGCAGACCCAGTACTTC CASTTTGGVQTQYF
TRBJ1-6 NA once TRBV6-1 TGTGCCAGCACCGAGAATATAGGGGCTTCACCCCTCCACTTT CASTENIGASPLHF
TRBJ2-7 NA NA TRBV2 TGTGCCAGCAAGGTGGCAGGGCACTCCTACGAGCAGTACTTC CASKVAGHSYEQYF
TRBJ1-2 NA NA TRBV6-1 TGTGCCAGCAGTGAATTTCCCGCAGCTAACTATGGCTACACCTTC CASSEFPAANYGYTF
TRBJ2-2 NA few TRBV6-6 TGTGCCAGCAGTGGAACAGGGTCGAACACCGGGGAGCTGTTTTTT CASSGTGSNTGELFF
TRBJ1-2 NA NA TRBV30 TGTGCCTGGAGTGTAGTAACAGGGAATGGCTACACCTTC CAWSVVTGNGYTF
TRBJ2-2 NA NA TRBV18 TGTGCCAGCTCACCCAGGACTGACACCGGGGAGCTGTTTTTT CASSPRTDTGELFF
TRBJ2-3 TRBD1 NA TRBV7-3 TGTGCCAGCAGCCTCGGGACAGGGGGGAACACAGATACGCAGTATTTT CASSLGTGGNTDTQYF
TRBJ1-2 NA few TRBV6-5 TGTGCCAGCAGTTACGGCGGGGGGGCTGGGTATGGCTACACCTTC CASSYGGGAGYGYTF
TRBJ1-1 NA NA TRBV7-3 TGTGCCAGCAGCTCCGGACAGAACACTGAAGCTTTCTTT CASSSGQNTEAFF